This passage covers 10 T cell receptor beta chains from one sample sequenced in a study of blood T cell repertoires in COVID-19. The table came from immunoSEQ multiplex PCR; TCRdb's copy has only in-frame clones and leaves some out. The table has approximately 100,000 clones, less than 90% seen once. Sequencing was carried out using peripheral blood. The receptor set was obtained from a human donor in a cohort sampled during active COVID-19.

This rearrangement joins TRBV28 to TRBJ1-3; weak D call: TRBD1 (6 bases). The V gene lost 8 bases and the J gene lost 4 bases, with 15 bases spanning the gap. The length of the CDR3 is 14 residues. Germline V lookup: CDR1 MDHEN, CDR2 SYDVKM. CDR3 protein: CASSSGGRGNTIYF. CDR3 DNA sequence: TGTGCCAGCTCTTCGGGGGGGCGAGGAAACACCATATATTTT. The whole variable domain, filled in from reference TRBV28 and TRBJ1-3, reads DVKVTQSSRYLVKRTGEKVFLECVQDMDHENMFWYRQDPGLGLRLIYFSYDVKMKEKGDIPEGYSVSREKKERFSLILESASTNQTSMYLCASSSGGRGNTIYFGEGSWLTVV.

The chain links TRBV28 to TRBJ2-1, with 7 positions matching TRBD1. V lost 7 bases, J lost 2 bases, and 5 bases stayed unmatched. CDR1 MDHEN and CDR2 SYDVKM come from the germline V gene. The CDR3 has 14 amino acids. The CDR3 sequence is CASTDRDPYNEQFF. For the CDR3, the DNA is TGTGCCAGCACCGACAGGGACCCCTACAATGAGCAGTTCTTC.

The chain employs TRBV9 and TRBJ2-1; no firm D call. The CDR3 covers 12 residues. Trimming removed 5 bases at V and 3 bases at J, with 6 bases between. Germline V CDR1 and CDR2: SGDLS, YYNGEE. CDR3 nucleotides: TGTGCCAGCAGGTCAGACTACAATGAGCAGTTCTTC. The encoded protein is CASRSDYNEQFF.

The chain uses TRBV10-3 and TRBJ2-1; 9 bases line up with TRBD1. This CDR3 is built from 18 residues. The germline CDR1 and CDR2 sequences are ENHRY and SYGVKD. V gave up 4 bases and J gave up 0 bases; unmatched junction bases: 10. The CDR3 sequence is CAISGGTGLVSSYNEQFF. The CDR3 DNA sequence: TGTGCCATCAGTGGAGGGACAGGGTTGGTCAGCTCCTACAATGAGCAGTTCTTC.

The chain couples TRBV24-1 to TRBJ2-7; TRBD2 agrees at 7 bases. This CDR3 comprises 15 residues. V was pared by 6 bases and J by 4 bases, with 11 bases of the junction left unmatched. The V gene's germline CDR1 is KGHDR and CDR2 SFDVKD. The DNA of the CDR3 is TGTGCCACCAGTAGCGGGACTGGAGGGAGTTACGAGCAGTACTTC. It translates to CATSSGTGGSYEQYF.

The chain has TRBV7-9 and TRBJ2-2; 9 bases are shared with TRBD2. With V trimmed by 1 base and J by 5 bases, 5 bases remained unmatched. Germline V gene lookup returns CDR1 SEHNR and CDR2 FQNEAQ (reference sequence). This CDR3 is built from 16 residues. The CDR3 sequence is CASSLVSGRNTGELFF. For the CDR3, the DNA is TGTGCCAGCAGCTTAGTCAGCGGGAGGAATACCGGGGAGCTGTTTTTT. Full variable domain (missing parts from reference TRBV7-9 and TRBJ2-2): DTGVSQNPRHKITKRGQNVTFRCDPISEHNRLYWYRQTLGQGPEFLTYFQNEAQLEKSRLLSDRFSAERPKGSFSTLEIQRTEQGDSAMYLCASSLVSGRNTGELFFGEGSRLTVL.

This chain connects TRBV6-5 to TRBJ2-1, with 14 bases that match TRBD2. V lost 6 bases to trimming and J lost 9 bases; unmatched junction nucleotides: 7. Germline V lookup: CDR1 MNHEY, CDR2 SVGAGI. The length of the CDR3 is 15 residues. The CDR3 sequence: CASSPGTSGSSEQFF. The CDR3 DNA reads TGTGCCAGCAGCCCCGGGACTAGCGGGAGTAGTGAGCAGTTCTTC.

The V and J genes are TRBV7-3 and TRBJ2-1, with D tentatively TRBD2 (6 bases). Germline V gene data show CDR1 as SGHTA and CDR2 as FQGTGA. The V gene lost 6 bases and the J gene lost 6 bases, with 15 bases spanning the gap. The length of the CDR3 is 14 residues. In nucleotides, the CDR3 is TGTGCCAGCAGTATCTCCGGGACTGGCAATGAGCAGTTCTTC. As protein: CASSISGTGNEQFF.

V and J are TRBV7-3 and TRBJ2-2; 9 nucleotides match TRBD2. Germline V CDR1 and CDR2: SGHTA, FQGTGA. This CDR3 contains 16 residues. V shed 4 bases, J shed 2 bases, and the junction held 5 bases outside the gene matches. CDR3 nucleotides: TGTGCCAGCAGCTCCTCGACTAGCGGCAACACCGGGGAGCTGTTTTTT. Translating gives CASSSSTSGNTGELFF. Together with reference TRBV7-3 and TRBJ2-2, the CDR3 gives the full variable domain: GAGVSQTPSNKVTEKGKYVELRCDPISGHTALYWYRQSLGQGPEFLIYFQGTGAADDSGLPNDRFFAVRPEGSVSTLKIQRTERGDSAVYLCASSSSTSGNTGELFFGEGSRLTVL.

The chain employs TRBV28 and TRBJ1-5, with 8 bases lining up with TRBD1. V lost 5 bases and J lost 6; bases outside the gene matches: 12. This CDR3 comprises 16 residues. Germline CDR1 is MDHEN and CDR2 is SYDVKM. The CDR3 DNA sequence: TGTGCCAGCAGTACTCTCGGGGACAGGTGGAGTCAGCCCCAGCATTTT. It translates to CASSTLGDRWSQPQHF.